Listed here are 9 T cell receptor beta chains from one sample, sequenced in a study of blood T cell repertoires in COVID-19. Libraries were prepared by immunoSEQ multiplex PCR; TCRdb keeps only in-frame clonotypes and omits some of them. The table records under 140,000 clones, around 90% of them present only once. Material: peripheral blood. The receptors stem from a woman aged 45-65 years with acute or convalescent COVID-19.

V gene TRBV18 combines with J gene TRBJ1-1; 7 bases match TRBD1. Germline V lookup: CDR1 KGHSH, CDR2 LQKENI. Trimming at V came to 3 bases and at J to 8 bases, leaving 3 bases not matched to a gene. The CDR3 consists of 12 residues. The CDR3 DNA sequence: TGTGCCAGCTCACCTACCAGGGGGGAAGCTTTCTTT. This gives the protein CASSPTRGEAFF.

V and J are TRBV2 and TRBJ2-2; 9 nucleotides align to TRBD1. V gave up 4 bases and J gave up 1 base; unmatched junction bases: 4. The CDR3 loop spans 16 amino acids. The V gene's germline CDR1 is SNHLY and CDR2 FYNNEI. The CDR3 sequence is CASSANRGQNTGELFF. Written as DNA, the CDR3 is TGTGCCAGCAGTGCAAACAGGGGGCAGAACACCGGGGAGCTGTTTTTT.

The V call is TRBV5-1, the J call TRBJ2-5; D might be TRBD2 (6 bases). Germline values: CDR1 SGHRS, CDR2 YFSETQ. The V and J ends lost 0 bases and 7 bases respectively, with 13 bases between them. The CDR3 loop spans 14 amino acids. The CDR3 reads CASSLEGTAATQYF. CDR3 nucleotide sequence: TGCGCCAGCAGCTTGGAGGGGACTGCCGCGACCCAGTACTTC. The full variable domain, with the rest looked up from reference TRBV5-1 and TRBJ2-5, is KAGVTQTPRYLIKTRGQQVTLSCSPISGHRSVSWYQQTPGQGLQFLFEYFSETQRNKGNFPGRFSGRQFSNSRSEMNVSTLELGDSALYLCASSLEGTAATQYFGPGTRLLVL.

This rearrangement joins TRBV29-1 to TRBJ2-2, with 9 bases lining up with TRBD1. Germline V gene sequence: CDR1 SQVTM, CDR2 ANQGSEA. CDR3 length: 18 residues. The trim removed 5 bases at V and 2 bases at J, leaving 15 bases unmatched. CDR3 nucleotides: TGCAGCGTTACAAAATCGACAGGGGGGTTTTTTAACACCGGGGAGCTGTTTTTT. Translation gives CSVTKSTGGFFNTGELFF.

The CDR3 reads CATSSGSQISYEQYF. The CDR3 DNA reads as TGTGCCACCAGCAGCGGGAGCCAGATCTCCTACGAGCAGTACTTC. The chain uses TRBV15 and TRBJ2-7; D perhaps matches TRBD2 (6 bases). This CDR3 is 15 amino acids long. Trimming cost V 3 bases and J 0 bases, with 12 bases left between them. Germline V CDR1 and CDR2: LNHNV, YYDKDF (reference sequence).

The CDR3 spells CASSESGGLEETQYF. CDR3 DNA sequence: TGTGCCAGCAGTGAATCAGGGGGCCTGGAAGAGACCCAGTACTTC. The V and J genes are TRBV2 and TRBJ2-5; 8 bases match TRBD1. V lost 2 bases and J lost 3; bases outside the gene matches: 5. This CDR3 spans 15 amino acids. Looked up from germline, CDR1 is SNHLY and CDR2 is FYNNEI.

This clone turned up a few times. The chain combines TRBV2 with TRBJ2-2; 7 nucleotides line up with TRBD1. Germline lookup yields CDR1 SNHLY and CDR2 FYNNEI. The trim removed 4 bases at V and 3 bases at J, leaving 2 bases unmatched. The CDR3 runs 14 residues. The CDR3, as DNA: TGTGCCAGCAGTGCTACAGGGGACACCGGGGAGCTGTTTTTT. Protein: CASSATGDTGELFF.

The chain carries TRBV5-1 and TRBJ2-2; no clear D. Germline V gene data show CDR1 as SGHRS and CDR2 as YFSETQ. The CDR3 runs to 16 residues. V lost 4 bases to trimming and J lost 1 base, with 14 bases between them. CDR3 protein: CASSIETSRNTGELFF. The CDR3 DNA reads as TGCGCCAGCAGCATAGAAACGTCTAGGAACACCGGGGAGCTGTTTTTT.

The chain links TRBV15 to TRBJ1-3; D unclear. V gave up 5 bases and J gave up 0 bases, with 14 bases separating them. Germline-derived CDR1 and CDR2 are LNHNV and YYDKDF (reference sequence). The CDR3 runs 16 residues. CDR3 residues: CATSGQTISSGNTIYF. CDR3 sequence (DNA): TGTGCCACCAGCGGTCAGACAATCTCCTCTGGAAACACCATATATTTT.